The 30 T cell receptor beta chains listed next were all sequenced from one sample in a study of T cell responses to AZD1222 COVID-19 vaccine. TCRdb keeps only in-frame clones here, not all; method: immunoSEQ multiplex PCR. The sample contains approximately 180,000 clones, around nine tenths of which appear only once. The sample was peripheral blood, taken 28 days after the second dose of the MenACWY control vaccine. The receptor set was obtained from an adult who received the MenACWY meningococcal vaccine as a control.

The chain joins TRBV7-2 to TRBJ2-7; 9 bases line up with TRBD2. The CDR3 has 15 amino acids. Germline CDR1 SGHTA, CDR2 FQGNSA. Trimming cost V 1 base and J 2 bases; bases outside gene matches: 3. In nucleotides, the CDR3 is TGTGCCAGCAGCTTAGGACTAGCGGATACCTACGAGCAGTACTTC. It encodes CASSLGLADTYEQYF.

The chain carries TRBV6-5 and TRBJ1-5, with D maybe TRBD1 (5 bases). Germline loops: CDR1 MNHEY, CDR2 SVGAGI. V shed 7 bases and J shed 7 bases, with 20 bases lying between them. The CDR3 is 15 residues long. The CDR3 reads CASTDLGQGRQPQHF. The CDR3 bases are TGTGCCAGCACCGATTTGGGCCAGGGTCGGCAGCCCCAGCATTTT.

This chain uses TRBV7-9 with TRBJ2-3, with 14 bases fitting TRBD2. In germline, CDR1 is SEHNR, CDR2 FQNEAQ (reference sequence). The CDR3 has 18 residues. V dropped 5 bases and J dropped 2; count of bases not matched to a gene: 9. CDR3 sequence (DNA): TGTGCCAGCAGCCCTGGGACTAGCGGGAGTCTAATCACAGATACGCAGTATTTT. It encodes CASSPGTSGSLITDTQYF. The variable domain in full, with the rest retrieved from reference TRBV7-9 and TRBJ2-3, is DTGVSQNPRHKITKRGQNVTFRCDPISEHNRLYWYRQTLGQGPEFLTYFQNEAQLEKSRLLSDRFSAERPKGSFSTLEIQRTEQGDSAMYLCASSPGTSGSLITDTQYFGPGTRLTVL.

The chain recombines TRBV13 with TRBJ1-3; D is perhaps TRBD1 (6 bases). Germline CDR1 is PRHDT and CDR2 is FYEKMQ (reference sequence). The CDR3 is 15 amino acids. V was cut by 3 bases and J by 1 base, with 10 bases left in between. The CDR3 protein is CASSFTGRSGNTIYF. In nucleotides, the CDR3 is TGTGCCAGCAGCTTTACAGGGAGATCTGGAAACACCATATATTTT.

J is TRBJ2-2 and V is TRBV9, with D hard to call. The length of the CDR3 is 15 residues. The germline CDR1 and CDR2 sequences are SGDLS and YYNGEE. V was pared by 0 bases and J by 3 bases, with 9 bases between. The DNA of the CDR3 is TGTGCCAGCAGCGTAGCCAGGTCGGACACCGGGGAGCTGTTTTTT. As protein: CASSVARSDTGELFF.

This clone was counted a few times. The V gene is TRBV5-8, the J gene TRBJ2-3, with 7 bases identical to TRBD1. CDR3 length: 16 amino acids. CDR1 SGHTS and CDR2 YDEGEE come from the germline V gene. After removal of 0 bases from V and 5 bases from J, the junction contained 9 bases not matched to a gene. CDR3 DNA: TGTGCCAGCAGCTTGGAGGGGGCAGGGGCGCTAGATACGCAGTATTTT. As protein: CASSLEGAGALDTQYF.

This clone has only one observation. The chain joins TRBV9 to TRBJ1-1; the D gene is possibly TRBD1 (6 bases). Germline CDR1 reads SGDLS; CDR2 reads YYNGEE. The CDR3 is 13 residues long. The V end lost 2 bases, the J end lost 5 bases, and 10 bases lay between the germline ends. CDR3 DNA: TGTGCCAGCAGCGTGCAGGGGAGTACTGAAGCTTTCTTT. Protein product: CASSVQGSTEAFF.

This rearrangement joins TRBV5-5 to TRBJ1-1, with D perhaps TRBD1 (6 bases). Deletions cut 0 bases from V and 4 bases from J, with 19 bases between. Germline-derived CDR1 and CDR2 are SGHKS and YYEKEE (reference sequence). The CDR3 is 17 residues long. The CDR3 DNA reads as TGTGCCAGCAGCTTGGGCGGGGGCTACCGCGTAGGCACTGAAGCTTTCTTT. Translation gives CASSLGGGYRVGTEAFF.

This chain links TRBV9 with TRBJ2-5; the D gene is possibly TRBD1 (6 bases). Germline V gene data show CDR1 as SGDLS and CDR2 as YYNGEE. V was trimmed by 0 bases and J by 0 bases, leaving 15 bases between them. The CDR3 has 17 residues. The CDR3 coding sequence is TGTGCCAGCAGCGTAGCACCCCATGGGACAAACCAAGAGACCCAGTACTTC. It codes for CASSVAPHGTNQETQYF.

CDR3 amino acids: CASSQAGRTVTGELFF. CDR3 coding DNA: TGTGCCAGCAGCCAGGCGGGTCGGACGGTCACCGGGGAGCTGTTTTTT. The V call is TRBV3-1 (or the pseudogene TRBV3-2), the J call TRBJ2-2; D perhaps matches TRBD2 (5 bases). CDR3 size: 16 residues. Germline CDR1 is LGHDT and CDR2 is YNNKEL (reference sequence). V was trimmed by 3 bases and J by 4 bases, leaving 15 bases between them.

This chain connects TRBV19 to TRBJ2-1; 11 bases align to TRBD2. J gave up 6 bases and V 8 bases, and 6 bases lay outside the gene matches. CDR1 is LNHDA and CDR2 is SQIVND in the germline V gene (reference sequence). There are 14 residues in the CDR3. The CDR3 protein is CASGHGLAGNEQFF. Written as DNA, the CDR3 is TGTGCCAGTGGTCACGGACTAGCGGGCAATGAGCAGTTCTTC.

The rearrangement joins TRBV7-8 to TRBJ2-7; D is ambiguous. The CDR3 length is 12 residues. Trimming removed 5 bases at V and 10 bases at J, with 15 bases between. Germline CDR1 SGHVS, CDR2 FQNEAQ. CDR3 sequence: CASSLPSVNQYF. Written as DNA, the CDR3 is TGTGCCAGCAGCCTCCCATCCGTGAATCAGTACTTC.

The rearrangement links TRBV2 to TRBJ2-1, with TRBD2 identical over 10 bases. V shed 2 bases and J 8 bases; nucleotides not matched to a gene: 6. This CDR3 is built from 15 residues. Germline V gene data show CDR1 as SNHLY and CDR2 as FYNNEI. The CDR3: CASSETAGGGDEQFF. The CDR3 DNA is TGTGCCAGCAGTGAAACAGCGGGAGGGGGCGATGAGCAGTTCTTC.

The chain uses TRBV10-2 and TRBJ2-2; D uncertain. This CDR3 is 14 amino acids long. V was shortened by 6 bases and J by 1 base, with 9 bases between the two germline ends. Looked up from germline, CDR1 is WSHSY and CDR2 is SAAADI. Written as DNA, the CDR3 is TGCGCCAGCAGCTCGACCAGGAACACCGGGGAGCTGTTTTTT. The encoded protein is CASSSTRNTGELFF.

This CDR3 is CASSRGRGVGNQPQHF. CDR3 bases: TGTGCCAGTAGTAGAGGTCGGGGGGTGGGAAATCAGCCCCAGCATTTT. The rearrangement links TRBV19 to TRBJ1-5; D is possibly TRBD1 (5 bases). Trimming took 4 bases from V and 4 from J, leaving 17 bases between them. The length of the CDR3 is 16 residues. The germline gives CDR1 LNHDA, CDR2 SQIVND (reference sequence). The whole variable domain, filled in from reference TRBV19 and TRBJ1-5, reads DGGITQSPKYLFRKEGQNVTLSCEQNLNHDAMYWYRQDPGQGLRLIYYSQIVNDFQKGDIAEGYSVSREKKESFPLTVTSAQKNPTAFYLCASSRGRGVGNQPQHFGDGTRLSIL.

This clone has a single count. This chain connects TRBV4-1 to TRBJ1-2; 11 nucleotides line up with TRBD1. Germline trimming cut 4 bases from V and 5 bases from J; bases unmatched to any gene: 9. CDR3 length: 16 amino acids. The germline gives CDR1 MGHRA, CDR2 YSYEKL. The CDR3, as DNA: TGCGCCAGCAGCCCGGACAGGGGGCTGGGGAGGTATGGCTACACCTTC. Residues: CASSPDRGLGRYGYTF.

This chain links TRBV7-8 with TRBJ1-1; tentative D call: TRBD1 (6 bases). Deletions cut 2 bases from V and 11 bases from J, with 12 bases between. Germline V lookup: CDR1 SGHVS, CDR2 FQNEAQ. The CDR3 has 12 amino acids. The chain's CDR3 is CASSLSGQNAFF. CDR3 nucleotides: TGTGCCAGCAGCTTATCCGGACAGAACGCTTTCTTT.

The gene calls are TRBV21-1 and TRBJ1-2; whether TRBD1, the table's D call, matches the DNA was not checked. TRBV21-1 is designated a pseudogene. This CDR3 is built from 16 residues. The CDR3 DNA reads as TGTGCCAGCAGCCCACAAAAGACAGGGGGCGGCTATGGCTACACCTTC. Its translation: CASSPQKTGGGYGYTF.

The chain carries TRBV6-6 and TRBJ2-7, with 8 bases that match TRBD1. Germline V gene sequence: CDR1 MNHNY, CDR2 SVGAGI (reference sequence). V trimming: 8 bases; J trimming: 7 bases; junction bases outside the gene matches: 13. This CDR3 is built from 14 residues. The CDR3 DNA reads TGTGCCAGCGTGGGACAGGCGGGGACGAGGGAGCAGTACTTC. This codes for CASVGQAGTREQYF.

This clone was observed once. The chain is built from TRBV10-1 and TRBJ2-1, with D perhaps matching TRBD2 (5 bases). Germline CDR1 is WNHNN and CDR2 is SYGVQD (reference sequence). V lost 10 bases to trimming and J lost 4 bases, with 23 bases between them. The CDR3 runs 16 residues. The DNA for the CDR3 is TGCGCCAAAAACGGGGAAGCGCCCGTCCGATACAATGAGCAGTTCTTC. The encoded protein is CAKNGEAPVRYNEQFF.

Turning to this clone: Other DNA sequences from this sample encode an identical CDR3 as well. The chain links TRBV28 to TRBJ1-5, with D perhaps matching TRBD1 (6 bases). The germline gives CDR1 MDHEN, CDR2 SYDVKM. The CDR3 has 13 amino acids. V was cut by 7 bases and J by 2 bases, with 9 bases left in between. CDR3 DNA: TGTGCCAGCAAACAGGGAGGCAATCAGCCCCAGCATTTT. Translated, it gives CASKQGGNQPQHF.

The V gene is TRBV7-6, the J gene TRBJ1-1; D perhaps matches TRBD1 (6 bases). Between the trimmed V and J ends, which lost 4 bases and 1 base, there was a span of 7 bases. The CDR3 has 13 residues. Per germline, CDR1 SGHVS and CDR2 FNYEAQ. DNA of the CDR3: TGTGCCAGCAGCTCACAGGGGAACACTGAAGCTTTCTTT. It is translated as CASSSQGNTEAFF.

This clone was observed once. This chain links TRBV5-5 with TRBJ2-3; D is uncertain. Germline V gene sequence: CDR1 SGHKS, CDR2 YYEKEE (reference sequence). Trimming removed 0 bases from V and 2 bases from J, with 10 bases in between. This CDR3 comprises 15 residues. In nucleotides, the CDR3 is TGTGCCAGCAGCTTGGAATCCAGATTCACAGATACGCAGTATTTT. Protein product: CASSLESRFTDTQYF.

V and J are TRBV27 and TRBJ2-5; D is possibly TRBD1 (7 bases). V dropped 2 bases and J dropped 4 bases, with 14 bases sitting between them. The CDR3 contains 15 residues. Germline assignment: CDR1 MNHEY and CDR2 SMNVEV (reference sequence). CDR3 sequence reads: CASSLEAGGGETQYF. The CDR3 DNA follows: TGTGCCAGCAGTTTAGAAGCAGGGGGAGGAGAGACCCAGTACTTC.

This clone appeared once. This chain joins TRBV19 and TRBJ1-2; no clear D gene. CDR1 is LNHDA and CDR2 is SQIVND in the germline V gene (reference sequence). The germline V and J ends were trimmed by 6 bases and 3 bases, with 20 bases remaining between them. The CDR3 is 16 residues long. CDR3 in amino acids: CASREPVLPLDYGYTF. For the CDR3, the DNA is TGTGCCAGTAGGGAGCCGGTGCTCCCGCTCGACTATGGCTACACCTTC.

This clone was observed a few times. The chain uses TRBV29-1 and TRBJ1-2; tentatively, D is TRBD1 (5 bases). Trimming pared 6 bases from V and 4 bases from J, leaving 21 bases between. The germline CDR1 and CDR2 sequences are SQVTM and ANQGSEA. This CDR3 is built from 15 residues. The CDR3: CSVGRTGRGGYGYTF. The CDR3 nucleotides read TGCAGCGTGGGTCGTACGGGGAGGGGAGGCTATGGCTACACCTTC.

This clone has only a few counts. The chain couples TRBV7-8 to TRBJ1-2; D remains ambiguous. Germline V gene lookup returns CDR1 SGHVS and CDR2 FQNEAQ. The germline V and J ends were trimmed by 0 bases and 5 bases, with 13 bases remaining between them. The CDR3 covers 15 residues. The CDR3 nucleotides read TGTGCCAGCAGCTTAGCGTACAGAAACAGTTATGGCTACACCTTC. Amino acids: CASSLAYRNSYGYTF. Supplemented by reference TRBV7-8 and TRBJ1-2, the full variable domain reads GAGVSQSPRYKVAKRGQDVALRCDPISGHVSLFWYQQALGQGPEFLTYFQNEAQLDKSGLPSDRFFAERPEGSVSTLKIQRTQQEDSAVYLCASSLAYRNSYGYTFGSGTRLTVV.

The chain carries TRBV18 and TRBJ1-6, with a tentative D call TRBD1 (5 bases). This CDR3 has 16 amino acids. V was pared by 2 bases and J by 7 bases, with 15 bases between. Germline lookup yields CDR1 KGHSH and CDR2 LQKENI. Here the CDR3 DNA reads TGTGCCAGCTCACCATCGGCGGGGCGAGAGAATTCACCCCTCCACTTT. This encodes CASSPSAGRENSPLHF.

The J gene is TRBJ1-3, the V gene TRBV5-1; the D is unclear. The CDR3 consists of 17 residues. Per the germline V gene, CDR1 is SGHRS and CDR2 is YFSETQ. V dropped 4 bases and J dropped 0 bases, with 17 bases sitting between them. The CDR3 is CASSLNLPLISGNTIYF. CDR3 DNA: TGCGCCAGCAGCCTCAACCTCCCACTGATCTCTGGAAACACCATATATTTT.

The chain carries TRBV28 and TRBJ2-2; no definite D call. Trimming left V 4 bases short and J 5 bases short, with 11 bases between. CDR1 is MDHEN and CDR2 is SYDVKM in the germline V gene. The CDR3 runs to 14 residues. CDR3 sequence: CASSSQFLTGELFF. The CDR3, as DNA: TGTGCCAGCAGTTCTCAGTTTCTGACCGGGGAGCTGTTTTTT.